These 31 T cell receptor beta chains were all obtained from the same sample, sequenced in a study of T cell responses to AZD1222 COVID-19 vaccine. This table comes from immunoSEQ multiplex PCR, and its TCRdb copy is limited to in-frame clones, with some not included. The sample records around 110,000 clones, 80% to 90% being singletons. Sequences were derived from peripheral blood, sampled on day 0 of MenACWY control vaccination. The origin of the receptors is an adult in good health.

This chain uses TRBV7-9 with TRBJ2-5, with D maybe TRBD1 (6 bases). Germline V gene lookup returns CDR1 SEHNR and CDR2 FQNEAQ (reference sequence). This CDR3 contains 16 residues. V lost 4 bases, J lost 5 bases, and 20 bases lay in between. In DNA, the CDR3 is TGTGCCAGCAGCTCCGGGGCACAGGGAAGTTGGGAGACCCAGTACTTC. Encoded protein: CASSSGAQGSWETQYF. Looking up the rest from reference TRBV7-9 and TRBJ2-5 gives the full variable domain: DTGVSQNPRHKITKRGQNVTFRCDPISEHNRLYWYRQTLGQGPEFLTYFQNEAQLEKSRLLSDRFSAERPKGSFSTLEIQRTEQGDSAMYLCASSSGAQGSWETQYFGPGTRLLVL.

The V gene is TRBV29-1, the J gene TRBJ2-1; D is perhaps TRBD1 (5 bases). Trimming removed 4 bases at V and 6 bases at J, with 16 bases between. The CDR3 covers 14 residues. Germline V gene data show CDR1 as SQVTM and CDR2 as ANQGSEA. CDR3 residues: CSVAHRWDGNEQFF. As DNA, the CDR3 is TGCAGCGTTGCCCACAGGTGGGATGGCAATGAGCAGTTCTTC.

V gene TRBV19 combines with J gene TRBJ1-5; D is undetermined. CDR1 is LNHDA, CDR2 SQIVND, per germline (reference sequence). V was trimmed by 7 bases and J by 3 bases, leaving 10 bases between them. The CDR3 is made up of 13 amino acids. Here the CDR3 DNA reads TGTGCCAGTAATTCTGGTATCAATCAGCCCCAGCATTTT. This translates into CASNSGINQPQHF.

CDR3 residues: CASSSIRPGLAGGRTDTQYF. CDR3 coding DNA: TGTGCCAGCAGCTCAATTAGACCGGGACTAGCGGGGGGGCGGACAGATACGCAGTATTTT. This chain joins TRBV5-5 and TRBJ2-3; 16 nucleotides align to TRBD2. The CDR3 consists of 20 residues. CDR1 and CDR2 (germline): SGHKS, YYEKEE (reference sequence). The junction had 13 bases not matched to a gene; V was cut back by 3 bases and J by 3 bases.

CDR3 DNA sequence: TGTGCCATCAGTGTCACAGGGGGGGACACTGAAGCTTTCTTT. It is translated as CAISVTGGDTEAFF. The chain joins TRBV10-3 to TRBJ1-1; TRBD1 agrees at 8 bases. Germline V gene lookup returns CDR1 ENHRY and CDR2 SYGVKD. The V and J ends lost 4 bases and 3 bases, in that order; junction bases with no gene match: 4. The CDR3 has 14 amino acids.

CDR3 sequence reads: CASMNQGATNEKLFF. The CDR3 DNA reads TGTGCCAGCATGAATCAGGGGGCAACTAATGAAAAACTGTTTTTT. The chain joins TRBV27 to TRBJ1-4, with 7 bases aligning to TRBD1. Losses at the gene ends were 7 bases for V and 0 bases for J; bases not matched to a gene: 5. Germline-derived CDR1 and CDR2 are MNHEY and SMNVEV (reference sequence). CDR3 length: 15 residues.

The chain couples TRBV5-1 to TRBJ2-5, with 11 bases identical to TRBD2. CDR1 is SGHRS and CDR2 is YFSETQ in the germline V gene. This CDR3 is built from 16 residues. Trimming at V came to 0 bases and at J to 5 bases, leaving 6 bases not matched to a gene. The CDR3 DNA follows: TGCGCCAGCAGCTTGGTGGCTAGCGGGGGGTTCGAGACCCAGTACTTC. Encoded protein: CASSLVASGGFETQYF.

The chain uses TRBV7-9 and TRBJ1-2; D is perhaps TRBD1 (6 bases). The CDR3 contains 18 residues. With 7 bases removed from V and 0 bases from J, the gap between germline ends came to 24 bases. Germline CDR1 SEHNR, CDR2 FQNEAQ (reference sequence). Here the CDR3 reads CASILGLKGQSSNYGYTF. The CDR3, as DNA: TGTGCCAGCATCCTTGGGCTGAAAGGACAGTCCTCTAACTATGGCTACACCTTC. Using reference TRBV7-9 and TRBJ1-2 for the parts outside the CDR3, the full variable domain is DTGVSQNPRHKITKRGQNVTFRCDPISEHNRLYWYRQTLGQGPEFLTYFQNEAQLEKSRLLSDRFSAERPKGSFSTLEIQRTEQGDSAMYLCASILGLKGQSSNYGYTFGSGTRLTVV.

CDR3 residues: CASSEDASNTEAFF. The DNA of the CDR3 is TGTGCCAGCAGTGAAGACGCCTCGAACACTGAAGCTTTCTTT. The chain uses TRBV6-1 and TRBJ1-1; no firm D call. The CDR3 consists of 14 residues. Deletions cut 1 base from V and 1 base from J, with 7 bases between. The germline V gene encodes CDR1 MNHNS and CDR2 SASEGT.

In regard to this clone: This CDR3 is also generated by other DNA sequences in the sample. This chain uses TRBV5-6 with TRBJ2-3; 10 bases agree with TRBD1. V shed 2 bases and J 0 bases; nucleotides not matched to a gene: 6. This CDR3 region has 17 residues. Germline V lookup: CDR1 SGHDT, CDR2 YYEEEE. The CDR3 region is CASSLGTGAFSTDTQYF. The CDR3 DNA sequence: TGTGCCAGCAGCTTAGGGACAGGGGCCTTTAGCACAGATACGCAGTATTTT.

This chain links TRBV10-3 with TRBJ2-3; 8 bases are shared with TRBD1. The V gene end was trimmed by 2 bases and the J gene end by 4 bases; junction bases not matched to a gene: 2. The germline V gene has CDR1 ENHRY and CDR2 SYGVKD. This CDR3 contains 14 residues. The CDR3 sequence: CAISEKDRADTQYF. CDR3 coding DNA: TGTGCCATCAGTGAGAAGGACAGGGCAGATACGCAGTATTTT.

V gene TRBV18 combines with J gene TRBJ2-5; D uncertain. Germline-derived CDR1 and CDR2 are KGHSH and LQKENI. V was pared by 2 bases and J by 4 bases, with 8 bases between. The CDR3 is made up of 13 amino acids. The CDR3 sequence: CASSPEQLETQYF. DNA for the CDR3: TGTGCCAGCTCACCAGAACAATTAGAGACCCAGTACTTC.

The V and J genes are TRBV7-9 and TRBJ2-7; 8 bases agree with TRBD1. J gave up 2 bases and V 5 bases, and 5 bases lay outside the gene matches. Germline-derived CDR1 and CDR2 are SEHNR and FQNEAQ (reference sequence). The length of the CDR3 is 14 residues. The DNA of the CDR3 is TGTGCCAGCAGCGCCGGACAGGGCCCCTACGAGCAGTACTTC. Amino acids: CASSAGQGPYEQYF.

This chain uses TRBV6-5 with TRBJ1-1, with 7 bases lining up with TRBD1. J gave up 4 bases and V 5 bases, and 10 bases lay outside the gene matches. Per the germline V gene, CDR1 is MNHEY and CDR2 is SVGAGI. The CDR3 sequence is 15 residues long. CDR3 amino acids: CASSPRTGGVTEAFF. The DNA for the CDR3 is TGTGCCAGCAGTCCCAGGACAGGTGGAGTCACTGAAGCTTTCTTT.

The V and J genes are TRBV9 and TRBJ1-2; 7 bases match TRBD1. This CDR3 is 15 amino acids long. V gave up 3 bases and J gave up 4 bases; unmatched junction bases: 9. Germline CDR1 SGDLS, CDR2 YYNGEE. CDR3 coding DNA: TGTGCCAGCAGCGCCGGACCGGGACAGATCTATGGCTACACCTTC. Its translation: CASSAGPGQIYGYTF.

The gene calls are TRBV5-4 and TRBJ2-4; 9 bases fit TRBD2. Trimming removed 3 bases from V and 6 bases from J; junction bases left unmatched: 7. The CDR3 runs 15 residues. The germline V gene encodes CDR1 SGHNT and CDR2 YYREEE (reference sequence). For the CDR3, the DNA is TGTGCCAGCAGCTGGCGGGGGGGCCAAACAAACATTCAGTACTTC. Its translation is CASSWRGGQTNIQYF.

V is TRBV28 and J is TRBJ1-2; TRBD1 is a possible D gene (5 bases). V lost 3 bases, J lost 4 bases, and 9 bases lay in between. The length of the CDR3 is 13 residues. Germline V gene sequence: CDR1 MDHEN, CDR2 SYDVKM. Here the CDR3 reads CASSFSGVYGYTF. CDR3 nucleotides: TGTGCCAGCAGTTTTTCGGGGGTCTATGGCTACACCTTC.

CDR3 nucleotides: TGTGCCAGCAGCCCCCCTGGGAACGGGAACTATGGCTACACCTTC. Amino acid sequence: CASSPPGNGNYGYTF. The chain joins TRBV5-4 to TRBJ1-2, with no clear D. V was pared by 4 bases and J by 2 bases, with 15 bases between. From germline, CDR1 is SGHNT and CDR2 YYREEE (reference sequence). The length of the CDR3 is 15 residues.

The rearrangement joins TRBV2 to TRBJ1-6; a weak D match, TRBD1 (6 bases). The germline gives CDR1 SNHLY, CDR2 FYNNEI. V lost 3 bases, J lost 9 bases, and 9 bases lay in between. This CDR3 comprises 13 residues. CDR3: CASSERGSSPLHF. For the CDR3, the DNA is TGTGCCAGCAGTGAGAGGGGGAGTTCACCCCTCCACTTT.

The chain links TRBV30 to TRBJ2-2; D is perhaps TRBD2 (5 bases). The CDR3 sequence is 14 residues long. Trimming removed 3 bases at V and 5 bases at J, with 13 bases between. Per germline, CDR1 GTSNPN and CDR2 SVGIG (reference sequence). The CDR3 sequence is CAWRDEDWTGELFF. CDR3 nucleotide sequence: TGTGCCTGGAGGGACGAGGACTGGACCGGGGAGCTGTTTTTT.

This clone was counted a few times. The rearrangement uses TRBV15 and TRBJ2-7, with a tentative D call TRBD2 (6 bases). This CDR3 is 15 amino acids long. V shed 0 bases and J shed 3 bases, with 12 bases lying between them. Germline V gene lookup returns CDR1 LNHNV and CDR2 YYDKDF (reference sequence). The CDR3 loop is CATSRDGGLNYEQYF. CDR3 coding DNA: TGTGCCACCAGCAGAGATGGGGGGTTAAACTACGAGCAGTACTTC.

This chain uses TRBV6-6 with TRBJ1-2; 7 bases are shared with TRBD1. The CDR3 runs to 17 residues. V trimming: 5 bases; J trimming: 4 bases; junction bases outside the gene matches: 16. CDR1 and CDR2 from the germline V gene are MNHNY and SVGAGI (reference sequence). For the CDR3, the DNA is TGTGCCAGCAGTCGTCGGGACAGATCCTATGGTTTCTATGGCTACACCTTC. It specifies CASSRRDRSYGFYGYTF.

This chain connects TRBV24-1 to TRBJ2-1; tentatively, D is TRBD1 (6 bases). The CDR3 totals 13 residues. CDR1 KGHDR and CDR2 SFDVKD come from the germline V gene. V lost 6 bases and J lost 4, with 9 bases in between. The CDR3 reads CATSNGQYNEQFF. Written as DNA, the CDR3 is TGTGCCACCAGTAATGGACAGTACAATGAGCAGTTCTTC.

The chain recombines TRBV7-2 with TRBJ2-1, with D tentatively TRBD1 or TRBD2 (5 bases each). The V and J ends lost 2 bases and 6 bases respectively, with 17 bases between them. Germline lookup yields CDR1 SGHTA and CDR2 FQGNSA. The CDR3 runs to 16 residues. The CDR3 region is CASSLTGYGASNEQFF. The CDR3 DNA sequence: TGTGCCAGCAGCTTAACCGGATACGGGGCGAGCAATGAGCAGTTCTTC.

This rearrangement joins TRBV9 to TRBJ2-2, with D unclear. This CDR3 region has 16 residues. CDR1 and CDR2 from the germline V gene are SGDLS and YYNGEE. The V end was cut by 0 bases, the J end by 2 bases, with 11 bases between. This CDR3 reads CASSVAGSLNTGELFF. CDR3 nucleotide sequence: TGTGCCAGCAGCGTAGCGGGCAGCCTTAACACCGGGGAGCTGTTTTTT.

This rearrangement joins TRBV29-1 to TRBJ1-1, with D hard to call. The V gene's germline CDR1 is SQVTM and CDR2 ANQGSEA. Trimming shortened V by 6 bases and J by 0 bases, and 8 bases separated the two germline ends. The CDR3 totals 12 residues. In DNA form, the CDR3 reads TGCAGCGTGATCCCTATGAACACTGAAGCTTTCTTT. It yields the protein CSVIPMNTEAFF.

This clone was detected once. The chain joins TRBV3-1 (or the pseudogene TRBV3-2) to TRBJ1-1, with TRBD1 matching over 11 bases. This CDR3 has 18 residues. Per the germline V gene, CDR1 is LGHDT and CDR2 is YNNKEL (reference sequence). Trimming took 0 bases from V and 4 from J; bases not matched to a gene: 10. This chain's CDR3 is CASSQERDRGATGTEAFF. The CDR3 DNA follows: TGTGCCAGCAGCCAAGAACGGGACAGGGGGGCCACGGGCACTGAAGCTTTCTTT.

V is TRBV7-6 and J is TRBJ1-4, with D possibly being TRBD1 (6 bases). This CDR3 spans 15 amino acids. Germline V lookup: CDR1 SGHVS, CDR2 FNYEAQ. V gave up 6 bases and J gave up 8 bases, with 19 bases separating them. The CDR3 spells CASRLGQTSSEKLFF. CDR3 DNA sequence: TGTGCCAGCAGACTCGGACAGACTAGTTCGGAAAAACTGTTTTTT. The full variable domain, its missing parts supplied by reference TRBV7-6 and TRBJ1-4, is GAGVSQSPRYKVTKRGQDVALRCDPISGHVSLYWYRQALGQGPEFLTYFNYEAQQDKSGLPNDRFSAERPEGSISTLTIQRTEQRDSAMYRCASRLGQTSSEKLFFGSGTQLSVL.

This clone occurred once. V and J are TRBV4-3 and TRBJ1-2; a possible D gene is TRBD1 (6 bases). The V end lost 0 bases, the J end lost 8 bases, and 16 bases lay between the germline ends. The V gene's germline CDR1 is LGHNA and CDR2 YSLEER. The CDR3 contains 15 residues. The CDR3 protein is CASSQEWQGSLGYTF. As DNA, the CDR3 is TGCGCCAGCAGCCAAGAGTGGCAGGGGAGTTTAGGCTACACCTTC.

A few counts support this clone. This chain joins TRBV2 and TRBJ1-4; D is ambiguous. The CDR3 spans 14 residues. Germline V CDR1 and CDR2: SNHLY, FYNNEI. V was cut by 6 bases and J by 0 bases, with 8 bases left in between. CDR3 in DNA: TGTGCCAGCAGAGTTCTTGCAACTAATGAAAAACTGTTTTTT. Protein sequence: CASRVLATNEKLFF.

The J gene is TRBJ2-7, the V gene TRBV3-1 (or the pseudogene TRBV3-2); possibly TRBD1 or TRBD2 for D (5 bases each). V lost 1 base, J lost 4 bases, and 14 bases lay in between. This CDR3 is built from 15 residues. Per the germline V gene, CDR1 is LGHDT and CDR2 is YNNKEL (reference sequence). Here the CDR3 reads CASSQVSGPPYEQYF. The CDR3 DNA follows: TGTGCCAGCAGCCAAGTCTCGGGGCCACCTTACGAGCAGTACTTC.